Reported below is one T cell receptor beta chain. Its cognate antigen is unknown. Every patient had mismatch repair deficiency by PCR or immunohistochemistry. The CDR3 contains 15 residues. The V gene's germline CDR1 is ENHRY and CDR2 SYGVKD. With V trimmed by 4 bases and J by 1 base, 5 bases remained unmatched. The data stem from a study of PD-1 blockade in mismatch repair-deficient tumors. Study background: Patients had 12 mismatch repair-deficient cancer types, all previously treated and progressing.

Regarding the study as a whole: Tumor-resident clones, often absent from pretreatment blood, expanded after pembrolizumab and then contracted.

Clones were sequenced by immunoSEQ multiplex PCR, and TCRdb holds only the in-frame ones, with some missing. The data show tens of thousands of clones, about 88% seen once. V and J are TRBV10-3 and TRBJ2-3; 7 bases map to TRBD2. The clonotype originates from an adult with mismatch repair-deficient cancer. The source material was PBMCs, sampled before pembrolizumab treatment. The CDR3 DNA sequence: TGTGCCATCAGTGGGGCTAGCGGTGGCACAGATACGCAGTATTTT. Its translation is CAISGASGGTDTQYF.